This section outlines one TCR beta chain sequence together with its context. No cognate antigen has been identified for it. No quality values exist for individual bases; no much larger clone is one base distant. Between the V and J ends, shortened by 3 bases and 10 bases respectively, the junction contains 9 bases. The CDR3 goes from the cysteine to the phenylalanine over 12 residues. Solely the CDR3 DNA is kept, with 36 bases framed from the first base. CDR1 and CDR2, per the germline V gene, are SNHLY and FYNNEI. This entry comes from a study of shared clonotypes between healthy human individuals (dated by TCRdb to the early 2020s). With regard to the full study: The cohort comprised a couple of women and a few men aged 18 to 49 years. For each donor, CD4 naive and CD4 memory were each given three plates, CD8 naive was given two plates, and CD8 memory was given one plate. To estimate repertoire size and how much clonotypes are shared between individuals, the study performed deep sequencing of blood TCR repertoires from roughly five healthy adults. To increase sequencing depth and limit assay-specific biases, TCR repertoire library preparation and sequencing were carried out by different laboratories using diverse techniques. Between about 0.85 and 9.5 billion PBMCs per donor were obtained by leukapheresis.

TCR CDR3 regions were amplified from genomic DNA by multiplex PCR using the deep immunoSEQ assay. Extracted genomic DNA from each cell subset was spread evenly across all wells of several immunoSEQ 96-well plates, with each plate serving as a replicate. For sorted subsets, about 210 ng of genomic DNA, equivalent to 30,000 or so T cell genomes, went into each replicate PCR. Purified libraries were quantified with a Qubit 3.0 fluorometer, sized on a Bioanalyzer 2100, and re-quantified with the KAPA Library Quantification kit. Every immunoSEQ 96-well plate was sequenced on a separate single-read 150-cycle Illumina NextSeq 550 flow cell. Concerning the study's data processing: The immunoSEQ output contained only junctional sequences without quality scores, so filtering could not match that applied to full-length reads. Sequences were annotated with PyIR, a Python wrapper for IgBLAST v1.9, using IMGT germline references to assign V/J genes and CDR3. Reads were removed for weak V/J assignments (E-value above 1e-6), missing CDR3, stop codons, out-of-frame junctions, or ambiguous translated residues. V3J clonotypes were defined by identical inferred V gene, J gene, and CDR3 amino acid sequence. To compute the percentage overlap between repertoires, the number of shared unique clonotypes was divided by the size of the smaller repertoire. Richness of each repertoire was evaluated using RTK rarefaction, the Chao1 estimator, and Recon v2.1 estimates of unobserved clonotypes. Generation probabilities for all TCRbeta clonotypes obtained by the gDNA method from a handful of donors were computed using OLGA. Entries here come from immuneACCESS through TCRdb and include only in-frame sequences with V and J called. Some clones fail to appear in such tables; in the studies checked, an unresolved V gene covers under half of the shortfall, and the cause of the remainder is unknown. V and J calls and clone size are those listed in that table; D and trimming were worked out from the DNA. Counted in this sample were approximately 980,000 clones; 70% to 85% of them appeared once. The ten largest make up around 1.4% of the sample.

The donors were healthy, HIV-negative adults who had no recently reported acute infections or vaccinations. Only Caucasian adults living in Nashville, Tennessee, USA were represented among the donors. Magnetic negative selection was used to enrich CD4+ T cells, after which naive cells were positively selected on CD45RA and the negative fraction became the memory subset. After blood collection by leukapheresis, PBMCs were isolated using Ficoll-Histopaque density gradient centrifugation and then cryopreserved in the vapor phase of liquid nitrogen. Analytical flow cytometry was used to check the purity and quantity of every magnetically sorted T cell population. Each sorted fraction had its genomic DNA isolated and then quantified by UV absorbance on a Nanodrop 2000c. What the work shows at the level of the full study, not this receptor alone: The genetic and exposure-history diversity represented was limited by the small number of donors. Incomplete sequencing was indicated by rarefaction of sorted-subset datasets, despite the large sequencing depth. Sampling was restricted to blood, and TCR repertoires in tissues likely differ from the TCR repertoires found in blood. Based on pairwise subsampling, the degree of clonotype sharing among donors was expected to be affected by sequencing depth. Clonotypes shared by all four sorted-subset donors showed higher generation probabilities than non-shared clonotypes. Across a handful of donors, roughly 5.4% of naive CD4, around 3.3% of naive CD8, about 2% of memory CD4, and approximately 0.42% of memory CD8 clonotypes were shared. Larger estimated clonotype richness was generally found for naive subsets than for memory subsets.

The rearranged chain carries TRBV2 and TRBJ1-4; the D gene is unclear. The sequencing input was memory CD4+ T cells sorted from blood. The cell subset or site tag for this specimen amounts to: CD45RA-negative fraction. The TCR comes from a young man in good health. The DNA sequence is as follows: TGTGCCAGCAGTGATTCCTGGGGAAAACTGTTTTTT. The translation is CASSDSWGKLFF. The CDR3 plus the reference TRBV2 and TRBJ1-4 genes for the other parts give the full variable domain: EPEVTQTPSHQVTQMGQEVILRCVPISNHLYFYWYRQILGQKVEFLVSFYNNEISEKSEIFDDQFSVERPDGSNFTLKIRSTKLEDSAMYFCASSDSWGKLFFGSGTQLSVL.